This TCR beta chain appears in the sequencing data of a study of blood T cell repertoires in COVID-19. Overall study context: Acute-phase and convalescent COVID-19 samples originated in the United States, Italy and Spain. PBMCs, B-cell-depleted T cells, or T cells provided the cDNA or gDNA that made up the material.

This table comes from immunoSEQ multiplex PCR, and its TCRdb copy is limited to in-frame clones, with some not included. The sample gives fewer than 120,000 clones, around 89% of which show up once; approximately 3.3% is in the top ten. Germline CDR1 and CDR2: SGHDT and YYEEEE. The trim removed 0 bases at V and 3 bases at J, leaving 5 bases unmatched. The CDR3 has 15 residues. This sequence originates from a woman aged 45-65 years with acute or convalescent COVID-19. Sequencing was carried out using peripheral blood. The chain joins TRBV5-6 to TRBJ2-7, with 8 bases that match TRBD1. The CDR3 DNA reads TGTGCCAGCAGCTTGGGGACAGGGTCTAACTACGAGCAGTACTTC. This sequence encodes CASSLGTGSNYEQYF.